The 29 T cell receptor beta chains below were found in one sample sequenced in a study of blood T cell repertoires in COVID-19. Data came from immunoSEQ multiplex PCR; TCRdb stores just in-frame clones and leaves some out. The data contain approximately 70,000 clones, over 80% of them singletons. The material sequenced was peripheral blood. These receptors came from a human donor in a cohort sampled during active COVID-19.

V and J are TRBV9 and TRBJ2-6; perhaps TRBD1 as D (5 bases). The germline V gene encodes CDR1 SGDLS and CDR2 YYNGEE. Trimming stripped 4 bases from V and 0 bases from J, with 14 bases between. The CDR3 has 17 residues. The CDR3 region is CASSPTVISSGANVLTF. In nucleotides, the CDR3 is TGTGCCAGCAGCCCGACAGTAATTAGCTCTGGGGCCAACGTCCTGACTTTC.

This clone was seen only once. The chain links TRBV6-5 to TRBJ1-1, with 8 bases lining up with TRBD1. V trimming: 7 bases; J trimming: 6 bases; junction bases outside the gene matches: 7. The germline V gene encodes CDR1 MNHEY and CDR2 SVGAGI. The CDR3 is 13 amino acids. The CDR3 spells CASMRTGLSEAFF. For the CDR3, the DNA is TGTGCCAGCATGAGGACAGGGCTGTCTGAAGCTTTCTTT.

The CDR3 DNA sequence: TGTGCCAGCTCACAGGCCGGTCGGGGTAACACTGAAGCTTTCTTT. This translates into CASSQAGRGNTEAFF. J is TRBJ1-1 and V is TRBV18; no definite D call. Germline-derived CDR1 and CDR2 are KGHSH and LQKENI. The CDR3 contains 15 residues. With 4 bases removed from V and 2 bases from J, the gap between germline ends came to 14 bases.

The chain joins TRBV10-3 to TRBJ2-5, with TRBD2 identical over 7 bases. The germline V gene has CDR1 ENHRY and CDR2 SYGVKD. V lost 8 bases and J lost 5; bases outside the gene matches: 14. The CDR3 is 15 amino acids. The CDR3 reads CAISSSPRGEETQYF. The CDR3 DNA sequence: TGTGCCATCTCCTCTTCCCCTCGGGGGGAGGAGACCCAGTACTTC.

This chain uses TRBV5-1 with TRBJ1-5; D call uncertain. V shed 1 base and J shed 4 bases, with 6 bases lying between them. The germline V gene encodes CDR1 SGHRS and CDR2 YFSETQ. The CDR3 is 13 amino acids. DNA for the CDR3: TGCGCCAGCAGCTTGACCAGTAATCAGCCCCAGCATTTT. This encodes CASSLTSNQPQHF.

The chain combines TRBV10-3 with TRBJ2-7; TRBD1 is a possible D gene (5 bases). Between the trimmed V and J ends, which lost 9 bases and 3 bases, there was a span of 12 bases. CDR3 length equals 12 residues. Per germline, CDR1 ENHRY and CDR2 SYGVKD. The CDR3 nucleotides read TGTGCCATAGCGCAGGGTTTCTACGAGCAGTACTTC. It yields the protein CAIAQGFYEQYF.

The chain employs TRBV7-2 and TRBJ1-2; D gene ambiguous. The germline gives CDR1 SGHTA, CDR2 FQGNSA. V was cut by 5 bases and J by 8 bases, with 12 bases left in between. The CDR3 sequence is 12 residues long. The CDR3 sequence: CASSPPEAGYTF. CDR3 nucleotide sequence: TGTGCCAGCAGCCCCCCGGAGGCGGGCTACACCTTC.

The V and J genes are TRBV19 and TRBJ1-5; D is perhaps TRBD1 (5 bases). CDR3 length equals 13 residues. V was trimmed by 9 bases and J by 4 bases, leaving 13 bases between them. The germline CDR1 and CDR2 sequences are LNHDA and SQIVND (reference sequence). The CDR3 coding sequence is TGTGCCAGCCGAGCCGGGGGTAATCAGCCCCAGCATTTT. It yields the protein CASRAGGNQPQHF.

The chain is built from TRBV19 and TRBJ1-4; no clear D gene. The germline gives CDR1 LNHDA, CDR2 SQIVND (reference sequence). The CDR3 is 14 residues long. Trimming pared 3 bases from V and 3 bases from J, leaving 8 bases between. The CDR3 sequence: CASSMRGANEKLFF. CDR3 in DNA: TGTGCCAGTAGTATGCGGGGAGCTAATGAAAAACTGTTTTTT.

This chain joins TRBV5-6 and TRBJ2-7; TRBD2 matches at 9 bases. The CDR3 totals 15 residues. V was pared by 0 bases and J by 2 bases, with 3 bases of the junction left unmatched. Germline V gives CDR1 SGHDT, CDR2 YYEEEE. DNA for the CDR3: TGTGCCAGCAGCTTGGGACTAGCGGTCCCCTACGAGCAGTACTTC. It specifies CASSLGLAVPYEQYF.

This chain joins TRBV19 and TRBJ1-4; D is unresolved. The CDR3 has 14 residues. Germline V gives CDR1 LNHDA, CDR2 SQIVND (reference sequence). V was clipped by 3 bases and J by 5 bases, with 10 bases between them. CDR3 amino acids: CASSMGRRNEKLFF. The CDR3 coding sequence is TGTGCCAGTAGTATGGGGAGACGCAATGAAAAACTGTTTTTT.

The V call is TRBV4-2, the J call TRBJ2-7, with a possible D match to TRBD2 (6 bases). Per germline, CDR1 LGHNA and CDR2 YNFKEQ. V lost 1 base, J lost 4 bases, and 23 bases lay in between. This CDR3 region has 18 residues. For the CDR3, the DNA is TGTGCCAGCAGCCAAGGGGATAGGGGCGGCGGGGTTTCGTACGAGCAGTACTTC. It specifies CASSQGDRGGGVSYEQYF.

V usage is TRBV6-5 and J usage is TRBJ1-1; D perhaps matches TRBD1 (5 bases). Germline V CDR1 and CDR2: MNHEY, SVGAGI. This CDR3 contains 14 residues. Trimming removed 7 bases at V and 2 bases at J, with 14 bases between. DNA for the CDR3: TGTGCCAGCACCACTCGGGGGGAAAACACTGAAGCTTTCTTT. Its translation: CASTTRGENTEAFF.

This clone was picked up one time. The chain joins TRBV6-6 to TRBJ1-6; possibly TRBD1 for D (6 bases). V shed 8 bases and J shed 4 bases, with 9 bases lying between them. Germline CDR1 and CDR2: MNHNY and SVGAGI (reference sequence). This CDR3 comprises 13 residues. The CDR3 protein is CASAQGYNSPLHF. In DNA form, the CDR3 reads TGTGCCAGCGCCCAGGGGTATAATTCACCCCTCCACTTT.

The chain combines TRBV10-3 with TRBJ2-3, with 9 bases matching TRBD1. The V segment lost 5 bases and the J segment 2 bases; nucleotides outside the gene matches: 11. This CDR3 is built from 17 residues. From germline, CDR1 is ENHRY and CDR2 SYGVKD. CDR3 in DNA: TGTGCCATCAGTCCCCTGGGGACAGGGATGTACACAGATACGCAGTATTTT. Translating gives CAISPLGTGMYTDTQYF.

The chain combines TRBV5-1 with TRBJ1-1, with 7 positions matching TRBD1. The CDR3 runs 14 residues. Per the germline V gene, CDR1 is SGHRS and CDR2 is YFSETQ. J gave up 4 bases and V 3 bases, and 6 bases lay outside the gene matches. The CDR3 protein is CASSWDSASTEAFF. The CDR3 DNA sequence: TGCGCCAGCAGCTGGGACAGCGCCTCCACTGAAGCTTTCTTT.

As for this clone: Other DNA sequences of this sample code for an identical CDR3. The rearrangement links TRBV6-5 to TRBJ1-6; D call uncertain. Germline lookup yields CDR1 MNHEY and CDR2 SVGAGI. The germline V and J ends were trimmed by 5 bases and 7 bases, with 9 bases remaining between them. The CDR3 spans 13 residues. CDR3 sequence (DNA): TGTGCCAGCAGTCGAGGTGGCAATTCACCCCTCCACTTT. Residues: CASSRGGNSPLHF.

The CDR3 coding sequence is TGCGCCAGCAGCGCGACGACAGGGCGTAATTCACCCCTCCACTTT. This gives the protein CASSATTGRNSPLHF. The chain combines TRBV5-1 with TRBJ1-6; 7 nucleotides line up with TRBD1. Trimming cost V 4 bases and J 6 bases; bases outside gene matches: 7. The CDR3 length is 15 residues. The germline gives CDR1 SGHRS, CDR2 YFSETQ.

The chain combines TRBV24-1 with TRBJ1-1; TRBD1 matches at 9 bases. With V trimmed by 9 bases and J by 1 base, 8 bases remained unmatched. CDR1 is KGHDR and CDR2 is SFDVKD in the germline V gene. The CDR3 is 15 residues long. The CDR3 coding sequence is TGTGCCACCGGTCCGGGACAGGGATGGAACACTGAAGCTTTCTTT. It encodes CATGPGQGWNTEAFF.

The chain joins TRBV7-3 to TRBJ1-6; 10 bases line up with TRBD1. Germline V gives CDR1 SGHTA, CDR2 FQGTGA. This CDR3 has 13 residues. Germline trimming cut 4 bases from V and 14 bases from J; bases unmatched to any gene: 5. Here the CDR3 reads CASSSGQGTTLHF. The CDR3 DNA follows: TGTGCCAGCAGCTCGGGACAGGGGACTACCCTCCACTTT.

The CDR3 nucleotides are TGTGCCTGGGAGCCGCAGGGTGGGAACACTGAAGCTTTCTTT. Protein: CAWEPQGGNTEAFF. This chain uses TRBV30 with TRBJ1-1; a weak D match, TRBD1 (5 bases). Trimming removed 5 bases at V and 1 base at J, with 14 bases between. This CDR3 is built from 14 residues. Germline V gene lookup returns CDR1 GTSNPN and CDR2 SVGIG (reference sequence).

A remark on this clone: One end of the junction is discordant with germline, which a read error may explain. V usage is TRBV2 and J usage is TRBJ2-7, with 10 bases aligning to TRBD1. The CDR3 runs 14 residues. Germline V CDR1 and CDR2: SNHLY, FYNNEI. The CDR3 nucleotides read TGTGCCAGGAGTGGGACAGGGGCGTTGAGCGAGCAGTACTTC. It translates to CARSGTGALSEQYF.

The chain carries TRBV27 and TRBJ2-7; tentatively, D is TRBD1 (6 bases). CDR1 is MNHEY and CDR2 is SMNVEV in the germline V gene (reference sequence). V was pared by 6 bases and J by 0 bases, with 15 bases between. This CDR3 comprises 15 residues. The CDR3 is CASRPLQGLSYEQYF. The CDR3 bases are TGTGCCAGCAGACCCCTTCAGGGGCTCTCCTACGAGCAGTACTTC.

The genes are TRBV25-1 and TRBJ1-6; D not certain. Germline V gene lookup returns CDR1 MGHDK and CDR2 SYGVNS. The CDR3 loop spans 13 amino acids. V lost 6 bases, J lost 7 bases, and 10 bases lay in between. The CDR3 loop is CASRRSTNSPLHF. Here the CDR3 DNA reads TGTGCCAGCAGGCGGAGTACGAATTCACCCCTCCACTTT.

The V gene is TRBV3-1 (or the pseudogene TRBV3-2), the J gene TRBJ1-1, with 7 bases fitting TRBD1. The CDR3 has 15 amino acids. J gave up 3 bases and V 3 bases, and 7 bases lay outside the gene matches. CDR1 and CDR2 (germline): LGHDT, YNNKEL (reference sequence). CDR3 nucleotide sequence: TGTGCCAGCAGCCATGACAGGGAAGGAGACACTGAAGCTTTCTTT. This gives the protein CASSHDREGDTEAFF.

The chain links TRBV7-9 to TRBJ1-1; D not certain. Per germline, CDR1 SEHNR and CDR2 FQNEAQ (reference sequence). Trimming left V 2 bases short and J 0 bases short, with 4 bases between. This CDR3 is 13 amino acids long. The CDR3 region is CASSLSLNTEAFF. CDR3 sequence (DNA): TGTGCCAGCAGCTTATCATTGAACACTGAAGCTTTCTTT.

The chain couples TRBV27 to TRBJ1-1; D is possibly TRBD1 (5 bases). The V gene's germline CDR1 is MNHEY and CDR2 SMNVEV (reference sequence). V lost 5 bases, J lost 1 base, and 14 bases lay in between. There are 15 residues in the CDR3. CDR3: CASSTYSRGNTEAFF. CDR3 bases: TGTGCCAGCAGTACCTACAGTAGGGGGAACACTGAAGCTTTCTTT.

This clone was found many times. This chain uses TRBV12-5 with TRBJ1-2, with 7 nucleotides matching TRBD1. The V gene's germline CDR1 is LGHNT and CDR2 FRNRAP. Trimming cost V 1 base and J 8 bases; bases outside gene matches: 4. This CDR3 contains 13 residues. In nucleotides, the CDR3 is TGTGCTAGTGGTTTGGGACAGGGTTACGGCTACACCTTC. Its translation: CASGLGQGYGYTF.

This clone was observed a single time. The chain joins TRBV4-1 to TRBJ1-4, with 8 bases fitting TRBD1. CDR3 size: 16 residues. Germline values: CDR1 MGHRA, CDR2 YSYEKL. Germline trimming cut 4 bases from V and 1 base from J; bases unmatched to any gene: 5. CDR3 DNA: TGCGCCAGCAGCCGTGGACAGGGTGGAACTAATGAAAAACTGTTTTTT. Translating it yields CASSRGQGGTNEKLFF.